One sample yielded the 26 T cell receptor beta chains listed below, sequenced in a study of post-analysis software for immune sequencing data. Whole-study findings and limits: Patients had higher frequencies than controls of about five TRBV segments, including TRBV5-6, TRBV5-1 and TRBV20-1.

Unique molecular identifiers tagged the TCR beta cDNA libraries. In TCRdb, the PCR reads were re-called with MiXCR into one record per CDR3 protein. The table includes roughly 730,000 distinct CDR3 sequences, 30% detected once. No antigen has been identified for these receptors. The specimen was blood. These receptors were collected from a girl aged 10 to 17 with multiple sclerosis.

With regard to this clonotype: A much larger clone differs from this one at a single base, so this may be a read error. The chain is built from TRBV6-1 and TRBJ2-7; TRBD2 might be the D (5 bases). V lost 7 bases and J lost 7, with 23 bases in between. Germline V gene data show CDR1 as MNHNS and CDR2 as SASEGT. The CDR3 totals 15 residues. CDR3 DNA sequence: TGTGCCAGCATCTCCCCGGGCGGAGCGGTCAATGAGCAGTACTTC. Encoded protein: CASISPGGAVNEQYF.

This clonotype showed up just a few times. This chain joins TRBV5-1 and TRBJ2-6; no reliable D call. The ends were cut back, 4 bases at V and 0 bases at J, with 11 bases in the middle. The germline gives CDR1 SGHRS, CDR2 YFSETQ. CDR3 length: 16 residues. CDR3 region: CASSEGRISGANVLTF. CDR3 DNA sequence: TGCGCCAGCAGCGAAGGACGGATCTCTGGGGCCAACGTCCTGACTTTC.

On this clonotype itself: One junction end does not reproduce the germline sequence, and a read error may be involved. This sequence joins TRBV12-3 or TRBV12-4 and TRBJ2-7; D may be TRBD1 (6 bases). This CDR3 is built from 11 residues. The CDR3 is CASSLAENRVF. CDR3 DNA sequence: TGTGCCAGCAGTTTAGCGGAAAACAGGGTCTTC.

This clonotype was seen more than once but under ten times. The chain employs TRBV28 and TRBJ1-2; 9 bases align to TRBD1. Germline V gene lookup returns CDR1 MDHEN and CDR2 SYDVKM. This CDR3 region has 14 residues. CDR3 amino acids: CAVGETGGAGGYTF. The CDR3 nucleotides read TGTGCGGTCGGAGAAACAGGGGGCGCAGGTGGCTACACCTTC.

The table lists this clonotype with a few counts. This chain joins TRBV5-1 and TRBJ1-2; TRBD1 is a possible D gene (6 bases). V was trimmed by 3 bases and J by 8 bases, leaving 17 bases between them. The CDR3 spans 14 residues. Germline lookup yields CDR1 SGHRS and CDR2 YFSETQ. CDR3 sequence: CASSSTPGEVGYTF. The DNA for the CDR3 is TGCGCCAGCAGCTCGACACCAGGGGAGGTGGGCTACACCTTC.

This clonotype showed up just a few times. The V gene is TRBV7-2, the J gene TRBJ2-5; D is possibly TRBD1 (5 bases). Deletions cut 1 base from V and 5 bases from J, with 14 bases between. CDR3 length equals 15 residues. In germline, CDR1 is SGHTA, CDR2 FQGNSA. CDR3 bases: TGTGCCAGCAGCTTAGACGCCGGGTGGGGCGAGACCCAGTACTTC. Encoded protein: CASSLDAGWGETQYF.

The rearrangement uses TRBV29-1 and TRBJ1-1; the D gene is possibly TRBD1 (5 bases). CDR1 is SQVTM and CDR2 is ANQGSEA in the germline V gene. This CDR3 spans 12 amino acids. Trimming removed 4 bases from V and 3 bases from J, with 9 bases in between. The CDR3 coding sequence is TGCAGCGTTGGGGCAGGGTACACTGAAGCTTTCTTT. Protein product: CSVGAGYTEAFF.

V usage is TRBV7-2 and J usage is TRBJ2-5; D uncertain. The better agreement between TRBJ2-7 and the DNA end casts doubt on the J call. The CDR3 has 14 amino acids. Per germline, CDR1 SGHTA and CDR2 FQGNSA. CDR3: CASSSRYSTDEQYF. In DNA form, the CDR3 reads TGTGCCAGCAGCTCCCGTTATAGTACCGACGAGCAGTACTTC.

The gene calls are TRBV3-1 and TRBJ2-2; 13 nucleotides line up with TRBD2. Unmatched junction bases numbered 6, after V lost 2 bases and J lost 3 bases. Germline CDR1 is LGHDT and CDR2 is YNNKEL (reference sequence). The CDR3 runs to 18 residues. This CDR3 reads CASSQTSGRALDTGELFF. CDR3 coding DNA: TGTGCCAGCAGCCAAACTAGCGGGAGGGCCCTCGACACCGGGGAGCTGTTTTTT. Combining the CDR3 with reference TRBV3-1 and TRBJ2-2 gives the whole variable domain DTAVSQTPKYLVTQMGNDKSIKCEQNLGHDTMYWYKQDSKKFLKIMFSYNNKELIINETVPNRFSPKSPDKAHLNLHINSLELGDSAVYFCASSQTSGRALDTGELFFGEGSRLTVL.

The J gene is TRBJ1-4, the V gene TRBV19; a weak D match, TRBD1 (5 bases). The CDR3 is 13 amino acids. CDR1 is LNHDA, CDR2 SQIVND, per germline (reference sequence). V lost 6 bases and J lost 9, with 14 bases in between. The CDR3: CASRQDLRKKLFF. CDR3 in DNA: TGTGCCAGTAGACAGGACTTGAGGAAAAAACTGTTTTTT.

The V call is TRBV27, the J call TRBJ2-5; a weak D match, TRBD2 (5 bases). Trimming pared 5 bases from V and 0 bases from J, leaving 7 bases between. This CDR3 is built from 13 residues. Germline-derived CDR1 and CDR2 are MNHEY and SMNVEV (reference sequence). CDR3 loop: CASSIAYQETQYF. The CDR3 coding sequence is TGTGCCAGCAGTATAGCGTACCAAGAGACCCAGTACTTC.

The chain has TRBV2 and TRBJ2-7; D gene ambiguous. The germline V gene has CDR1 SNHLY and CDR2 FYNNEI. V was shortened by 3 bases and J by 7 bases, with 19 bases between the two germline ends. CDR3 size: 15 residues. In nucleotides, the CDR3 is TGTGCCAGCAGTGATGCGAGTTATCGGTACAATGAGCAGTACTTC. Translating it yields CASSDASYRYNEQYF. The full variable domain, with the rest looked up from reference TRBV2 and TRBJ2-7, is EPEVTQTPSHQVTQMGQEVILRCVPISNHLYFYWYRQILGQKVEFLVSFYNNEISEKSEIFDDQFSVERPDGSNFTLKIRSTKLEDSAMYFCASSDASYRYNEQYFGPGTRLTVT.

The chain recombines TRBV20-1 with TRBJ2-1; D not resolved. Trimming stripped 5 bases from V and 5 bases from J, with 10 bases between. Germline CDR1 DFQATT, CDR2 SNEGSKA (reference sequence). CDR3 length equals 12 residues. The CDR3 protein is CSAPGPHNEQFF. In DNA, the CDR3 is TGCAGTGCTCCCGGACCCCACAATGAGCAGTTCTTC.

The chain's CDR3 is CASSLGNSGAEAFF. The DNA for the CDR3 is TGCGCCAGCAGCTTGGGGAACAGTGGGGCTGAAGCTTTCTTT. The rearrangement joins TRBV5-1 to TRBJ1-1, with unresolved D. The length of the CDR3 is 14 residues. The ends were cut back, 0 bases at V and 6 bases at J, with 12 bases in the middle. Per germline, CDR1 SGHRS and CDR2 YFSETQ.

This clonotype was detected ten times or more. The rearrangement uses TRBV29-1 and TRBJ2-3; the match to TRBD2 covers 13 bases. The CDR3 runs to 18 residues. The germline V gene has CDR1 SQVTM and CDR2 ANQGSEA. V dropped 6 bases and J dropped 0; count of bases not matched to a gene: 12. CDR3 region: CSVDPGLAGSSSTDTQYF. Here the CDR3 DNA reads TGCAGCGTGGACCCGGGACTAGCGGGAAGCTCTAGCACAGATACGCAGTATTTT.

V is TRBV28 and J is TRBJ2-7; maybe TRBD2 (5 bases). The J call may be mistaken, given a closer DNA end match to TRBJ2-5. The CDR3 consists of 16 residues. Germline assignment: CDR1 MDHEN and CDR2 SYDVKM. CDR3 in DNA: TGTGCCAGCAGTTTTGCCGGACTCCAGACGGGAGAGACCCAGTACTTC. Translated, it gives CASSFAGLQTGETQYF.

This clonotype was detected only a few times. The V call is TRBV20-1, the J call TRBJ2-1; D gene unclear. The CDR3 contains 13 residues. The V gene lost 3 bases and the J gene lost 3 bases, with 9 bases spanning the gap. CDR1 DFQATT and CDR2 SNEGSKA come from the germline V gene (reference sequence). CDR3 DNA: TGCAGTGCTAGTGACGGGTTCTACAATGAGCAGTTCTTC. It yields the protein CSASDGFYNEQFF.

This clonotype showed up many times. This chain uses TRBV29-1 with TRBJ1-5; 12 bases fit TRBD1. The CDR3 contains 12 residues. Germline values: CDR1 SQVTM, CDR2 ANQGSEA. Germline trimming cut 6 bases from V and 7 bases from J; bases unmatched to any gene: 1. This CDR3 is CSVGQGAQPQHF. CDR3 nucleotides: TGCAGCGTGGGACAGGGGGCCCAGCCCCAGCATTTT.

The chain is built from TRBV24-1 and TRBJ2-5; 9 bases agree with TRBD1. Trimming at V came to 4 bases and at J to 4 bases, leaving 6 bases not matched to a gene. The CDR3 runs 15 residues. Germline CDR1 and CDR2: KGHDR and SFDVKD. The CDR3 sequence: CATSDPGTGSETQYF. CDR3 in DNA: TGTGCCACCAGTGACCCAGGGACAGGGTCAGAGACCCAGTACTTC.

The chain couples TRBV4-2 to TRBJ2-3; D not certain. Germline CDR1 reads LGHNA; CDR2 reads YNFKEQ. Trimming shortened V by 4 bases and J by 5 bases, and 10 bases separated the two germline ends. The CDR3 extends over 13 amino acids. The CDR3 is CASSPRRRDTQYF. DNA of the CDR3: TGTGCCAGCAGCCCCCGACGAAGAGATACGCAGTATTTT.

At least ten counts were recorded for this clonotype. This sequence joins TRBV7-9 and TRBJ2-3; no firm D call. In germline, CDR1 is SEHNR, CDR2 FQNEAQ (reference sequence). This CDR3 has 12 amino acids. Trimming cost V 8 bases and J 1 base, with 7 bases left between them. The CDR3 DNA sequence: TGTGCCAGCTCGTGGGGCACAGATACGCAGTATTTT. Encoded protein: CASSWGTDTQYF.

This clonotype has only a few counts. This chain connects TRBV6-6 to TRBJ2-1; D may match TRBD1 or TRBD2 (5 bases each). The CDR3 length is 13 residues. Germline assignment: CDR1 MNHNY and CDR2 SVGAGI (reference sequence). Trimming removed 2 bases from V and 12 bases from J, with 14 bases in between. The CDR3 bases are TGTGCCAGCAGTTACCAGGGACCGATCGGGCAGTTCTTC. It is translated as CASSYQGPIGQFF.

The chain carries TRBV28 and TRBJ2-7; TRBD2 aligns across 7 bases. CDR1 is MDHEN and CDR2 is SYDVKM in the germline V gene. V shed 8 bases and J 0 bases; nucleotides not matched to a gene: 10. The CDR3 length is 15 residues. This chain's CDR3 is CASQTETGGSYEQYF. The CDR3 DNA reads TGTGCCAGCCAGACCGAGACGGGGGGCTCCTACGAGCAGTACTTC.

The chain recombines TRBV20-1 with TRBJ2-1; TRBD2 agrees at 16 bases. After removal of 0 bases from V and 4 bases from J, the junction contained 15 bases not matched to a gene. The germline V gene encodes CDR1 DFQATT and CDR2 SNEGSKA (reference sequence). The CDR3 covers 21 residues. Here the CDR3 reads CSARDPSGLAGGLVRYNEQFF. DNA of the CDR3: TGCAGTGCTAGAGATCCATCGGGACTAGCGGGGGGGCTCGTAAGGTACAATGAGCAGTTCTTC.

The CDR3 loop reads CATSEGSTRVQETQYF. CDR3 coding DNA: TGTGCCACCAGTGAGGGGTCGACGCGGGTCCAAGAGACCCAGTACTTC. The chain uses TRBV24-1 and TRBJ2-5; D might be TRBD2 (5 bases). Germline CDR1 is KGHDR and CDR2 is SFDVKD. CDR3 length: 16 amino acids. V dropped 4 bases and J dropped 1 base, with 15 bases sitting between them.

V and J are TRBV20-1 and TRBJ1-2; 8 bases are shared with TRBD1. The CDR3 is 14 amino acids. The germline V gene encodes CDR1 DFQATT and CDR2 SNEGSKA (reference sequence). Trimming at V came to 1 base and at J to 5 bases, leaving 6 bases not matched to a gene. This chain's CDR3 is CSARGGQGRYGYTF. The CDR3 nucleotides read TGCAGTGCTAGAGGCGGACAGGGCCGATATGGCTACACCTTC.